Below are 8 T cell receptor beta chains sequenced from a single sample in a study of cytomegalovirus exposure and HLA in healthy donors. The assay was immunoSEQ multiplex PCR, and TCRdb's table has in-frame clones only and misses some. The sample has approximately 190,000 clones, 84% seen once. The specimen sequenced was PBMCs. The origin of the receptors is a woman aged 30 to 39 in good health and CMV-seropositive.

The chain has TRBV5-1 and TRBJ2-5; 7 bases are a match to TRBD2. The CDR3 spans 14 residues. From germline, CDR1 is SGHRS and CDR2 YFSETQ. Germline trimming cut 4 bases from V and 5 bases from J; bases unmatched to any gene: 8. CDR3 DNA: TGCGCCAGCAGCGAACCCGGACTAGAGGAGACCCAGTACTTC. It is translated as CASSEPGLEETQYF.

V gene TRBV30 combines with J gene TRBJ2-3; 12 bases line up with TRBD2. Trimming at V came to 8 bases and at J to 2 bases, leaving 2 bases not matched to a gene. The CDR3 contains 13 residues. Per germline, CDR1 GTSNPN and CDR2 SVGIG (reference sequence). DNA for the CDR3: TGTGCCGGGACTAGCGGGTCCACAGATACGCAGTATTTT. Encoded protein: CAGTSGSTDTQYF.

V is TRBV5-1 and J is TRBJ1-1; D not certain. There are 15 residues in the CDR3. Deletions cut 4 bases from V and 4 bases from J, with 17 bases between. Germline values: CDR1 SGHRS, CDR2 YFSETQ. The CDR3 DNA follows: TGCGCCAGCAGCCTAGCCGCGGGAAGTCCCACTGAAGCTTTCTTT. Protein: CASSLAAGSPTEAFF.

The chain carries TRBV21-1 and TRBJ2-3; the table gives TRBD1 as D, unverified against the DNA. TRBV21-1 is described as a pseudogene. This CDR3 has 19 residues. CDR3: CASSSCLRAGGEGTDTQYF. Here the CDR3 DNA reads TGTGCCAGCAGCTCATGCCTGAGGGCAGGGGGAGAAGGCACAGATACGCAGTATTTT.

The chain couples TRBV15 to TRBJ1-1; 8 nucleotides agree with TRBD1. This CDR3 has 15 residues. Trimming removed 0 bases from V and 7 bases from J; junction bases left unmatched: 7. The germline gives CDR1 LNHNV, CDR2 YYDKDF (reference sequence). The CDR3 region is CATSRERDRMVEAFF. As DNA, the CDR3 is TGTGCCACCAGCAGAGAGAGGGACAGGATGGTTGAAGCTTTCTTT.

V is TRBV14 and J is TRBJ2-1, with D possibly matching TRBD2 (6 bases). This CDR3 comprises 16 residues. V was cut by 0 bases and J by 2 bases, with 11 bases left in between. The germline gives CDR1 SGHDN, CDR2 FVKESK. CDR3 nucleotide sequence: TGTGCCAGCAGCCAAGATCCGGGAGCGGCCTACAATGAGCAGTTCTTC. Translating gives CASSQDPGAAYNEQFF.

J is TRBJ2-2 and V is TRBV19, with 7 bases lining up with TRBD2. V was clipped by 7 bases and J by 5 bases; unmatched bases: 13. Germline V CDR1 and CDR2: LNHDA, SQIVND (reference sequence). This CDR3 has 16 residues. The CDR3 is CASTPGSAGVTGELFF. Here the CDR3 DNA reads TGTGCCAGTACCCCTGGGAGTGCGGGAGTTACCGGGGAGCTGTTTTTT.

V gene TRBV2 combines with J gene TRBJ2-1; D unresolved. The CDR3 has 17 amino acids. Trimming cost V 5 bases and J 0 bases, with 17 bases left between them. The germline V gene encodes CDR1 SNHLY and CDR2 FYNNEI. The CDR3 loop reads CASSPNLLLSSYNEQFF. The DNA for the CDR3 is TGTGCCAGCAGTCCTAACCTTCTCCTAAGCTCCTACAATGAGCAGTTCTTC. Full variable domain (rest looked up from reference TRBV2 and TRBJ2-1): EPEVTQTPSHQVTQMGQEVILRCVPISNHLYFYWYRQILGQKVEFLVSFYNNEISEKSEIFDDQFSVERPDGSNFTLKIRSTKLEDSAMYFCASSPNLLLSSYNEQFFGPGTRLTVL.